Below, one TCR beta chain is given with its context. Its antigen is not identified. The source of the sample is a study of CD8 T cells in Susac syndrome. Findings of the study overall: As the study acknowledged, the number of individuals in its TCR sequencing and HLA analysis was relatively small.

Germline V gene data show CDR1 as KGHSH and CDR2 as LQKENI. The CDR3 runs to 13 residues. V gave up 7 bases and J gave up 7 bases, with 14 bases separating them. Sequencing of TCR beta was performed on blood CD8+ T cells and on blood CD4+ T cells. Reverse transcription of roughly 0.5 to 1 ug RNA used random hexamers. It was immunoSEQ multiplex PCR that amplified TCR beta CDR3 across 54 Vbeta and 13 Jbeta. TCRdb recomputed calls from the immunoSEQ multiplex PCR reads with MiXCR, one row per CDR3 protein. The repertoire holds a few hundred thousand distinct CDR3 sequences, just under 95% seen once, with just over 0.08% in the top ten.

The chain couples TRBV18 to TRBJ1-5; no reliable D call. The sequenced sample consisted of CD4+ T cells from PBMCs. The sequence came from a human donor with multiple sclerosis. Here the CDR3 reads CASCGQAGQPQHF. CDR3 coding DNA: TGTGCCAGCTGTGGGCAGGCGGGCCAGCCCCAGCATTTT.